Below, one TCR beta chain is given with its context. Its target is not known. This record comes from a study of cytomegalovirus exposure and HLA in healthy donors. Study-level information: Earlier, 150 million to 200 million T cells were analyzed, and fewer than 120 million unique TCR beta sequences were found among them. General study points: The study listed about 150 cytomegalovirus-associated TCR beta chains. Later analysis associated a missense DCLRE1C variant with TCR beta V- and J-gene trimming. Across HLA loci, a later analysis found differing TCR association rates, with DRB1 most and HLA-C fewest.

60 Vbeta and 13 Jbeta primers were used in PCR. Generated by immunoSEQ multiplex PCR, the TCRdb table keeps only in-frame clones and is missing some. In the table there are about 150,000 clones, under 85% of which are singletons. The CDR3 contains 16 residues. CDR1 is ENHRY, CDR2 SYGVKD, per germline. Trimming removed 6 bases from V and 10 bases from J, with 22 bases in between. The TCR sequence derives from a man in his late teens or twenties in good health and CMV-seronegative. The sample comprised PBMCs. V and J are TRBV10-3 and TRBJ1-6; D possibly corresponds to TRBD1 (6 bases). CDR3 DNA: TGTGCCATCAGCTCAACAACCGGGACACCCAGCTCACCCCTCCACTTT. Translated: CAISSTTGTPSSPLHF.